This T cell receptor (beta chain) originates from a study of OX40 agonist ivuxolimab in advanced cancers. Study in general: Those treated in dose escalation had hepatocellular carcinoma, melanoma, renal cell cancer or head and neck cancer. Averaging roughly 60 years in age, with a range of roughly 23 to 85, the cohort was approximately 87% male. Regarding the study as a whole: Both CD4+ and CD8+ T cell populations in blood had undergone clonal expansion by week 6 at 0.1 to 3.0 mg/kg.

V shed 6 bases and J 3 bases; nucleotides not matched to a gene: 11. The CDR3 spans 16 residues. Germline CDR1 reads SNHLY; CDR2 reads FYNNEI. Patients were excluded for autoimmune disease history or systemic immunosuppression. This clone was recorded a few times. The antigen remains unidentified. TCRdb keeps only in-frame clones here, not all; method: immunoSEQ multiplex PCR. The sample includes about 63,000 clones, about 83% seen only once; the top ten take more than 0.55%. This receptor was obtained from an adult with an advanced solid tumor such as melanoma, head and neck, liver or kidney cancer. The source was CD4+ or CD8+ T cells sorted from blood, collected in a trial of the OX40 agonist ivuxolimab. V usage is TRBV2 and J usage is TRBJ2-7; TRBD2 agrees at 10 bases. CDR3 DNA: TGTGCCAGCAGGGGACAGTCCGGGACTAGCGTCTACGAGCAGTACTTC. Protein sequence: CASRGQSGTSVYEQYF.